Following are 30 T cell receptor beta chains from one sample sequenced in a study of shared clonotypes between healthy human individuals. Some clones are missing from TCRdb's copy, which holds only in-frame ones; the method was immunoSEQ multiplex PCR. The table has about 480,000 clones, nearly 80% seen once. Sequenced material: PBMCs. These receptors all come from a woman aged 35 to 49 in good health. Some clones in this sample may be carry-over from other donors' samples.

The chain combines TRBV19 with TRBJ1-5; D uncertain. Germline V lookup: CDR1 LNHDA, CDR2 SQIVND (reference sequence). The CDR3 has 17 amino acids. Trimming took 3 bases from V and 0 from J, leaving 15 bases between them. CDR3 coding DNA: TGTGCCAGTAGTATGGGCCCCCCGGCTACTAGCAATCAGCCCCAGCATTTT. This sequence encodes CASSMGPPATSNQPQHF. The whole variable domain, remainder taken from reference TRBV19 and TRBJ1-5, is DGGITQSPKYLFRKEGQNVTLSCEQNLNHDAMYWYRQDPGQGLRLIYYSQIVNDFQKGDIAEGYSVSREKKESFPLTVTSAQKNPTAFYLCASSMGPPATSNQPQHFGDGTRLSIL.

As concerns this clone: This probably arose from a read error, given a far larger clone one base away. The V call is TRBV25-1, the J call TRBJ1-1; the D is unclear. This CDR3 has 11 residues. Germline lookup yields CDR1 MGHDK and CDR2 SYGVNS. Between the trimmed V and J ends, which lost 6 bases and 1 base, there was a span of 3 bases. The DNA of the CDR3 is TGTGCCAGCAGGGGGAACACTGAAGCTTTCTTT. The encoded protein is CASRGNTEAFF.

CDR3: CSVERGTGGETQYF. CDR3 DNA sequence: TGCAGCGTTGAAAGGGGGACAGGGGGCGAGACCCAGTACTTC. V gene TRBV29-1 combines with J gene TRBJ2-5, with TRBD1 identical over 12 bases. In germline, CDR1 is SQVTM, CDR2 ANQGSEA. The length of the CDR3 is 14 residues. The V gene end was trimmed by 2 bases and the J gene end by 5 bases; junction bases not matched to a gene: 3. Looking up the rest from reference TRBV29-1 and TRBJ2-5 gives the full variable domain: SAVISQKPSRDICQRGTSLTIQCQVDSQVTMMFWYRQQPGQSLTLIATANQGSEATYESGFVIDKFPISRPNLTFSTLTVSNMSPEDSSIYLCSVERGTGGETQYFGPGTRLLVL.

This chain connects TRBV30 to TRBJ2-3, with TRBD2 as a possible D gene (6 bases). CDR3 length equals 13 residues. The ends were cut back, 4 bases at V and 2 bases at J, with 10 bases in the middle. Germline V lookup: CDR1 GTSNPN, CDR2 SVGIG (reference sequence). Here the CDR3 DNA reads TGTGCCTGGACGCGGGGAATCACAGATACGCAGTATTTT. Protein sequence: CAWTRGITDTQYF.

This clone showed up just a few times. The gene calls are TRBV6-6 and TRBJ1-1; D is uncertain. The germline V gene encodes CDR1 MNHNY and CDR2 SVGAGI (reference sequence). Trimming removed 6 bases at V and 0 bases at J, with 11 bases between. The CDR3 has 14 amino acids. Written as DNA, the CDR3 is TGTGCCAGCAGGAACCCGACGGTGAACACTGAAGCTTTCTTT. As protein: CASRNPTVNTEAFF.

The gene calls are TRBV7-3 and TRBJ1-2, with 9 nucleotides matching TRBD1. The CDR3 spans 13 residues. Trimming removed 4 bases from V and 5 bases from J; junction bases left unmatched: 2. CDR1 and CDR2 (germline): SGHTA, FQGTGA. DNA of the CDR3: TGTGCCAGCAGCTCGGGACAGGGATATGGCTACACCTTC. Amino acid sequence: CASSSGQGYGYTF. The entire variable domain, with the rest obtained from reference TRBV7-3 and TRBJ1-2, is as follows: GAGVSQTPSNKVTEKGKYVELRCDPISGHTALYWYRQSLGQGPEFLIYFQGTGAADDSGLPNDRFFAVRPEGSVSTLKIQRTERGDSAVYLCASSSGQGYGYTFGSGTRLTVV.

V is TRBV7-9 and J is TRBJ2-7; 8 nucleotides align to TRBD2. From germline, CDR1 is SEHNR and CDR2 FQNEAQ (reference sequence). The CDR3 extends over 14 amino acids. Germline trimming cut 5 bases from V and 5 bases from J; bases unmatched to any gene: 8. CDR3 residues: CASSRGLANHEQYF. The CDR3 DNA reads TGTGCCAGCAGCCGCGGACTAGCTAACCACGAGCAGTACTTC.

The chain joins TRBV2 to TRBJ2-2; 7 bases fit TRBD2. Germline V gene lookup returns CDR1 SNHLY and CDR2 FYNNEI. The trim removed 0 bases at V and 5 bases at J, leaving 9 bases unmatched. This CDR3 has 17 amino acids. The CDR3 is CASSEARPGGRTGELFF. The DNA of the CDR3 is TGTGCCAGCAGTGAAGCCCGCCCGGGGGGTAGGACCGGGGAGCTGTTTTTT.

V usage is TRBV4-2 and J usage is TRBJ2-2; D unresolved. The ends were cut back, 4 bases at V and 4 bases at J, with 13 bases in the middle. The CDR3 consists of 15 residues. CDR1 is LGHNA and CDR2 is YNFKEQ in the germline V gene. CDR3 sequence: CASSPPGSSTGELFF. Written as DNA, the CDR3 is TGTGCCAGCAGCCCCCCAGGATCCTCCACCGGGGAGCTGTTTTTT.

This chain links TRBV5-1 with TRBJ2-7; D not resolved. Deletions cut 0 bases from V and 3 bases from J, with 13 bases between. The length of the CDR3 is 15 residues. The germline V gene has CDR1 SGHRS and CDR2 YFSETQ. The CDR3 nucleotides are TGCGCCAGCAGCTTGGACAGCCTTCAACACTACGAGCAGTACTTC. Amino acids: CASSLDSLQHYEQYF.

This clone was detected a few times. The J gene is TRBJ2-7, the V gene TRBV6-1; 10 bases map to TRBD2. V shed 8 bases, J shed 2 bases, and the junction held 3 bases outside the gene matches. The CDR3 contains 13 residues. Germline-derived CDR1 and CDR2 are MNHNS and SASEGT. The CDR3 loop reads CASGTSETYEQYF. Here the CDR3 DNA reads TGTGCCAGCGGGACTAGCGAAACCTACGAGCAGTACTTC.

The V and J genes are TRBV15 and TRBJ2-1, with D unresolved. Germline V gene lookup returns CDR1 LNHNV and CDR2 YYDKDF (reference sequence). The CDR3 spans 15 residues. Deletions cut 4 bases from V and 0 bases from J, with 10 bases between. CDR3 nucleotide sequence: TGTGCCACCAGCATCTACGGACGCTCCTACAATGAGCAGTTCTTC. It translates to CATSIYGRSYNEQFF. The variable domain in full, completed from reference TRBV15 and TRBJ2-1, reads DAMVIQNPRYQVTQFGKPVTLSCSQTLNHNVMYWYQQKSSQAPKLLFHYYDKDFNNEADTPDNFQSRRPNTSFCFLDIRSPGLGDTAMYLCATSIYGRSYNEQFFGPGTRLTVL.

V usage is TRBV5-1 and J usage is TRBJ1-2; the D is unclear. CDR3 length equals 12 residues. Trimming stripped 3 bases from V and 4 bases from J, with 7 bases between. Germline assignment: CDR1 SGHRS and CDR2 YFSETQ. The CDR3 bases are TGCGCCAGCAGCTCGGAGGCCTATGGCTACACCTTC. This translates into CASSSEAYGYTF.

The chain links TRBV5-5 to TRBJ2-7; 13 bases agree with TRBD2. Per the germline V gene, CDR1 is SGHKS and CDR2 is YYEKEE (reference sequence). V gave up 0 bases and J gave up 6 bases; unmatched junction bases: 3. The CDR3 runs to 15 residues. CDR3 DNA: TGTGCCAGCAGCTTGGGACTAGCGGGAGGTGGCGAGCAGTACTTC. It codes for CASSLGLAGGGEQYF.

V usage is TRBV7-9 and J usage is TRBJ2-7, with D perhaps TRBD2 (6 bases). V lost 3 bases to trimming and J lost 5 bases, with 14 bases between them. CDR3 size: 14 residues. The germline V gene has CDR1 SEHNR and CDR2 FQNEAQ (reference sequence). CDR3 bases: TGTGCCAGCAGCTTCAGGGTTCCGGGGGACGAGCAGTACTTC. It translates to CASSFRVPGDEQYF.

Only a few counts were recorded for this clone. The V call is TRBV21-1, the J call TRBJ1-5. TRBV21-1 is marked as a pseudogene. This CDR3 region has 15 residues. The CDR3 DNA sequence: TGTGCCAGCAGCAGCAGGCCCCCTGGGGATCAGCCCCAGCATTTT. Protein sequence: CASSSRPPGDQPQHF.

CDR3 loop: CASSPVSGRAGGNEQFF. The CDR3 nucleotides are TGTGCCAGCAGTCCCGTTAGCGGGAGGGCCGGGGGGAATGAGCAGTTCTTC. V gene TRBV28 combines with J gene TRBJ2-1, with 11 positions matching TRBD2. CDR1 and CDR2 (germline): MDHEN, SYDVKM. The CDR3 runs 17 residues. The trim removed 5 bases at V and 7 bases at J, leaving 13 bases unmatched.

The V call is TRBV28, the J call TRBJ2-5; 10 bases agree with TRBD2. Germline CDR1 reads MDHEN; CDR2 reads SYDVKM. The CDR3 runs to 15 residues. The ends lost 4 bases at V and 6 bases at J; junction bases unmatched: 8. The CDR3 DNA reads TGTGCCAGCAGTTCTCTGACTAGCGGGCTTCAGACCCAGTACTTC. Amino acid sequence: CASSSLTSGLQTQYF.

V gene TRBV5-1 combines with J gene TRBJ2-7, with 9 positions matching TRBD2. Germline loops: CDR1 SGHRS, CDR2 YFSETQ. This CDR3 is built from 14 residues. Losses at the gene ends were 2 bases for V and 3 bases for J; bases not matched to a gene: 3. The CDR3 loop reads CASSFYSGSYEQYF. The CDR3 bases are TGCGCCAGCAGCTTTTATAGCGGGAGCTACGAGCAGTACTTC.

The chain links TRBV6-6 to TRBJ2-7; the D is unclear. The ends were cut back, 5 bases at V and 3 bases at J, with 17 bases in the middle. Per germline, CDR1 MNHNY and CDR2 SVGAGI (reference sequence). The CDR3 covers 15 residues. The CDR3 DNA is TGTGCCAGCAGTCTAGGACGGAGACCGAACTACGAGCAGTACTTC. Its protein product is CASSLGRRPNYEQYF.

The gene calls are TRBV6-1 and TRBJ1-4; 8 positions agree with TRBD1. This CDR3 comprises 15 residues. Per germline, CDR1 MNHNS and CDR2 SASEGT. Trimming at V came to 8 bases and at J to 4 bases, leaving 9 bases not matched to a gene. CDR3 in amino acids: CASSVGQGGNEKLFF. The DNA of the CDR3 is TGTGCCAGCTCGGTCGGACAGGGTGGTAATGAAAAACTGTTTTTT.

The V call is TRBV5-6, the J call TRBJ2-1; no reliable D call. The CDR3 consists of 13 residues. The V gene lost 2 bases and the J gene lost 4 bases, with 7 bases spanning the gap. Germline lookup yields CDR1 SGHDT and CDR2 YYEEEE. This CDR3 is CASSFIGYNEQFF. In nucleotides, the CDR3 is TGTGCCAGCAGCTTCATCGGTTACAATGAGCAGTTCTTC.

This clone was observed many times. The chain uses TRBV7-3 and TRBJ2-7; 9 bases are a match to TRBD2. With 0 bases clipped from V and 5 bases from J, the junction kept 11 bases outside the gene matches. Germline values: CDR1 SGHTA, CDR2 FQGTGA. This CDR3 has 17 residues. The CDR3, as DNA: TGTGCCAGCAGCTTAACGCCCCCCGGGACTAGCAGGCACGAGCAGTACTTC. This gives the protein CASSLTPPGTSRHEQYF.

The CDR3 reads CASSQSDEQYF. CDR3 bases: TGTGCCAGCAGTCAATCGGACGAGCAGTACTTC. This sequence joins TRBV2 and TRBJ2-7, with D hard to call. Germline V CDR1 and CDR2: SNHLY, FYNNEI. Trimming cost V 5 bases and J 5 bases, with 7 bases left between them. The length of the CDR3 is 11 residues. Supplemented by reference TRBV2 and TRBJ2-7, the full variable domain reads EPEVTQTPSHQVTQMGQEVILRCVPISNHLYFYWYRQILGQKVEFLVSFYNNEISEKSEIFDDQFSVERPDGSNFTLKIRSTKLEDSAMYFCASSQSDEQYFGPGTRLTVT.

The chain links TRBV7-6 to TRBJ1-2; no firm D call. This CDR3 has 12 residues. Looked up from germline, CDR1 is SGHVS and CDR2 is FNYEAQ. Between the trimmed V and J ends, which lost 1 base and 7 bases, there was a span of 7 bases. CDR3 protein: CASSLVGRGYTF. The CDR3 DNA is TGTGCCAGCAGCTTAGTTGGACGTGGCTACACCTTC.

This chain joins TRBV18 and TRBJ1-5; D call uncertain. Germline V gene lookup returns CDR1 KGHSH and CDR2 LQKENI. This CDR3 spans 15 amino acids. Trimming removed 4 bases from V and 7 bases from J, with 17 bases in between. The CDR3 loop reads CASSLDTPGGQPQHF. The CDR3 bases are TGTGCCAGCTCACTAGATACCCCGGGAGGCCAGCCCCAGCATTTT.

The rearrangement joins TRBV2 to TRBJ2-7; TRBD1 agrees at 7 bases. V lost 9 bases and J lost 2; bases outside the gene matches: 7. The CDR3 runs to 13 residues. The V gene's germline CDR1 is SNHLY and CDR2 FYNNEI. The CDR3 loop reads CASLRDRAYEQYF. The CDR3 DNA reads as TGTGCCAGTCTGAGGGACAGAGCCTACGAGCAGTACTTC.

The V call is TRBV2, the J call TRBJ1-2, with D perhaps TRBD1 (6 bases). Germline V gene data show CDR1 as SNHLY and CDR2 as FYNNEI. Trimming pared 7 bases from V and 8 bases from J, leaving 14 bases between. The CDR3 is 12 amino acids. The CDR3, as DNA: TGTGCCAGCACCCAGAAGGGGGGCGGCTACACCTTC. Residues: CASTQKGGGYTF.

The chain has TRBV2 and TRBJ2-5; D is perhaps TRBD1 (5 bases). Matching the DNA end better, TRBJ2-7 makes the J call doubtful. CDR1 and CDR2 from the germline V gene are SNHLY and FYNNEI. The CDR3 has 16 amino acids. CDR3 protein: CASRDLMGQKSYEQYF. The CDR3 nucleotides read TGTGCCAGCAGAGACCTTATGGGGCAAAAATCCTACGAGCAGTACTTC.

The V gene is TRBV28, the J gene TRBJ2-5, with a tentative D call TRBD2 (6 bases). The CDR3 runs 14 residues. Trimming pared 7 bases from V and 5 bases from J, leaving 17 bases between. Germline assignment: CDR1 MDHEN and CDR2 SYDVKM. The CDR3 DNA is TGTGCCAGCACACACACGACCCGGGGGGAGACCCAGTACTTC. Amino acid sequence: CASTHTTRGETQYF.